Listed below are T cell receptor beta chains from one sample, sequenced in a study of T-cell memory formation after mild COVID-19. Via MiXCR, TCRdb re-called the 5' RACE reads, giving one row per CDR3 protein. The data show about 450,000 distinct CDR3 sequences, around 22% seen once. Sequenced material: PBMCs or a T cell subset sorted from them (not recorded which). The receptors here all came from an adult woman who had mild COVID-19 (a few samples of this study predate the infection). Cell type and time point are not known. Both conserved end residues are part of each CDR3. A D gene is named only where the DNA matches it firmly. Clone size is shown for a subset of rows, as once, few, many or a class of expanded clone.

d_call,cdr3_length,clone_size,j_call,v_call,cdr3_nt,cdr3_aa
TRBD1,14,few,TRBJ2-7,TRBV10-3,TGTGCCATCAGTGACCCAGGGGGCCTATACGAGCAGTACTTC,CAISDPGGLYEQYF
-,14,-,TRBJ2-5,TRBV7-7,TGTGCCAGCAGTCCTCAGGGGGGCGGAGAGACCCAGTACTTC,CASSPQGGGETQYF
-,16,many,TRBJ2-1,TRBV12-3/TRBV12-4,TGTGCCAGCAGTCCCCAGACTGGGGGCTCCTACAATGAGCAGTTCTTC,CASSPQTGGSYNEQFF
-,13,few,TRBJ1-2,TRBV12-3/TRBV12-4,TGTGCCAGCAGGACTGGGAGGTCCAATGGCTACACCTTC,CASRTGRSNGYTF
-,12,few,TRBJ2-5,TRBV20-1,TGCAGTGCTAGACAGGGGCGAGAGACCCAGTACTTC,CSARQGRETQYF
-,14,-,TRBJ2-5,TRBV29-1,TGCAGCGTTGAAGATCCGGGGGCCGGCGAGACCCAGTACTTC,CSVEDPGAGETQYF
TRBD1,15,-,TRBJ2-5,TRBV25-1,TGTGCCAGCAGCTCCGGGACAATGGGACAGGAGACCCAGTACTTC,CASSSGTMGQETQYF
-,14,few,TRBJ1-1,TRBV6-5,TGTGCCAGCAATCCCGACTTATTGAACACTGAAGCTTTCTTT,CASNPDLLNTEAFF
-,13,-,TRBJ1-1,TRBV30,TGTGCCTGGAGTGTAGGCACGAACACTGAAGCTTTCTTT,CAWSVGTNTEAFF
-,15,few,TRBJ2-2,TRBV4-1,TGCGCCAGCAGCTTCCAGGGATTTGGTACCGGGGAGCTGTTTTTT,CASSFQGFGTGELFF
TRBD1,15,-,TRBJ2-2,TRBV27,TGTGCCAGCAGTGGCCAAACAGGGGGCACCGGGGAGCTGTTTTTT,CASSGQTGGTGELFF
-,16,-,TRBJ2-7,TRBV25-1,TGTGCCAGCAGTGATTACGCTCGAGGAGTGTTCTACGAGCAGTACTTC,CASSDYARGVFYEQYF
-,14,-,TRBJ1-5,TRBV12-5,TGTGCTAGTGGTTCGGACCGAGGACTTGGGCCCCAGCATTTT,CASGSDRGLGPQHF
-,12,few,TRBJ1-1,TRBV3-1,TGTGCCAGCAGCCAAGGGGGGTCTGAAGCTTTCTTT,CASSQGGSEAFF
-,14,once,TRBJ2-7,TRBV19,TGTGCCAGTAGTATTACAGCCGAGCACTACGAGCAGTACTTC,CASSITAEHYEQYF
-,12,few,TRBJ2-7,TRBV29-1,TGCAGCGTTGGGGCGGACACCTACGAGCAGTACTTC,CSVGADTYEQYF
TRBD1,18,few,TRBJ2-3,TRBV4-1,TGCGCCAGCAGCAGGGGGCTAGCCCCCTCCTCTAGCACAGATACGCAGTATTTT,CASSRGLAPSSSTDTQYF